In its sample, the clone carrying this T cell receptor (beta chain) was seen once. The entry originates in a study of regulatory T cells in long-lasting Graves disease. V was shortened by 2 bases and J by 7 bases, with 21 bases between the two germline ends. Germline-derived CDR1 and CDR2 are SGHAT and FQNNGV. CDR3 size: 16 residues. HTBI primers from iRepertoire and Arm-PCR of CDR3 regions yielded the TCR beta libraries. One entry per CDR3 protein, called by TCRdb with MiXCR from the multiplex PCR reads. The table includes 350,000 to 550,000 distinct CDR3 sequences, under 15% detected once. The time point here: newly diagnosed GD, antithyroid drugs for less than 3 months. PBMC-extracted RNA yielded the TCR library. These data were also filed under a second study, of T cells in Graves' hyperthyroidism and ophthalmopathy.

The chain carries TRBV11-2 and TRBJ2-7; TRBD1 might be the D (5 bases). Specimen: peripheral blood mononuclear cells (PBMCs), collected at new diagnosis, from a patient treated with antithyroid drugs. This TCR came from a woman in her 30s with Graves disease. CDR3 nucleotides: TGTGCCAGCAGCTTATTCGGGCGTGGGGCAGGGTATGAGCAGTACTTC. It encodes CASSLFGRGAGYEQYF. Looking up the rest from reference TRBV11-2 and TRBJ2-7 gives the full variable domain: EAGVAQSPRYKIIEKRQSVAFWCNPISGHATLYWYQQILGQGPKLLIQFQNNGVVDDSQLPKDRFSAERLKGVDSTLKIQPAKLEDSAVYLCASSLFGRGAGYEQYFGPGTRLTVT.